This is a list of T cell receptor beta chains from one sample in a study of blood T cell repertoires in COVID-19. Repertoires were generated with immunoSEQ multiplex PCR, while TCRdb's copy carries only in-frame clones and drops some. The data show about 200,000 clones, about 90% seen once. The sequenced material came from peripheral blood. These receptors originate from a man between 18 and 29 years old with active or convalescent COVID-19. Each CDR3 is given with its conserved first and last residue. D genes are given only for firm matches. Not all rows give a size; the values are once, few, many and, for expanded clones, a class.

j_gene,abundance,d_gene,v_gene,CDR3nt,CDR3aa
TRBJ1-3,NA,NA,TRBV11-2,TGTGCCAGCAGCCCTTATTGGGGAGGCGGAAACACCATATATTTT,CASSPYWGGGNTIYF
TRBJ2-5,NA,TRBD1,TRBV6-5,TGTGCCACCCTCACCAGGGGGCAAGAGACCCAGTACTTC,CATLTRGQETQYF
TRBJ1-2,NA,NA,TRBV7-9,TGTGCCAGCAGCTCACACACCATGGCAGGAGGAATCAGCTACACCTTC,CASSSHTMAGGISYTF
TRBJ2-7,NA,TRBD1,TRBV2,TGTGCCAGCAGAGATCCGGGACAGGGGGTTTACGAGCAGTACTTC,CASRDPGQGVYEQYF
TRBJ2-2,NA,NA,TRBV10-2,TGCGCCAGCACGGGGGTAGGATCCGGGGAGCTGTTTTTT,CASTGVGSGELFF
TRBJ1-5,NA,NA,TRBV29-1,TGCAGCGTTGTCGGCCAGGGCAATCAGCCCCAGCATTTT,CSVVGQGNQPQHF
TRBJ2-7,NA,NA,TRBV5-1,TGCGCCAGCAGCTTGGGAGGGGACATCGGTTCCTACGAGCAGTACTTC,CASSLGGDIGSYEQYF
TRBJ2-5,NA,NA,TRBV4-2,TGTGCCAGCAGCCAAGAGGTCAGGGTCGGGGAGACCCAGTACTTC,CASSQEVRVGETQYF
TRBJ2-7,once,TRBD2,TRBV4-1,TGCGCCAGCAGCCAAGAGATAGCGGGAGGTGTCTCGGGCGAGCAGTACTTC,CASSQEIAGGVSGEQYF
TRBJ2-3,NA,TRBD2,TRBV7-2,TGTGCCAGCAGGGTACCGGGGGAGGGCCTCACAGATACGCAGTATTTT,CASRVPGEGLTDTQYF
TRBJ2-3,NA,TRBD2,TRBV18,TGTGCCAGCTCACCACTCTCCCTAGCGGGAGGAGGGGCAGATACGCAGTATTTT,CASSPLSLAGGGADTQYF
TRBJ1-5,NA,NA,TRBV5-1,TGCGCCAGCAGCTTGGGAGGGAGCAATCAGCCCCAGCATTTT,CASSLGGSNQPQHF
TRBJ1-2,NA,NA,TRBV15,TGTGCCACCAGCAGAGAGGCGGCCCCCAACTATGGCTACACCTTC,CATSREAAPNYGYTF
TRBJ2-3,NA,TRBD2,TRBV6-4,TGTGCCAGCAGTGGCATAGCGGGAGGGTGGACGCAGTATTTT,CASSGIAGGWTQYF
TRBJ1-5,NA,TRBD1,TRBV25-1,TGTGCCAGCAGTGCCACAGGGGGCGGTCAGCCCCAGCATTTT,CASSATGGGQPQHF
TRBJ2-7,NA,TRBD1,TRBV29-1,TGCAGCGTCGGACAGGGCAACTACGAGCAGTACTTC,CSVGQGNYEQYF
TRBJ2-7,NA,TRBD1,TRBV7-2,TGTGCCAGCAGCTTAGGGACAGGGGGACTAGAGCAGTACTTC,CASSLGTGGLEQYF
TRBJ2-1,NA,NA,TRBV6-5,TGTGCCAGCAGAGACTTAGCAACCAATTACAATGAGCAGTTCTTC,CASRDLATNYNEQFF
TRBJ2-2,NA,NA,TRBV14,TGTGCCAGCAGCCAAATCGTTGCAGGGAACACCGGGGAGCTGTTTTTT,CASSQIVAGNTGELFF
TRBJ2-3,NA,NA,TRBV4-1,TGCGCCAGCAGCCAAGAATTGCGGGTTACCACAGATACGCAGTATTTT,CASSQELRVTTDTQYF
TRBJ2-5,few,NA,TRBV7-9,TGTGCCAGCTCCCTCCAGGAGACCCAGTACTTC,CASSLQETQYF